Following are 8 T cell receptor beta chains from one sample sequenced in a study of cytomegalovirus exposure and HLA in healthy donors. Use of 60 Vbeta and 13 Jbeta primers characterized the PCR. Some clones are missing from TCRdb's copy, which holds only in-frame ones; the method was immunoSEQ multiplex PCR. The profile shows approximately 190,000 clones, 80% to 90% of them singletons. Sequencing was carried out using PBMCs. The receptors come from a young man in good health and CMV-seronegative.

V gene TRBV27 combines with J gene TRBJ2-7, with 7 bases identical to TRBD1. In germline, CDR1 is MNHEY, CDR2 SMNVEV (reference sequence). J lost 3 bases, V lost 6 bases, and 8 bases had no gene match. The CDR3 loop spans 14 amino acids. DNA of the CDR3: TGTGCCAGCAGCCCGGACAGGCCAGGCTACGAGCAGTACTTC. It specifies CASSPDRPGYEQYF.

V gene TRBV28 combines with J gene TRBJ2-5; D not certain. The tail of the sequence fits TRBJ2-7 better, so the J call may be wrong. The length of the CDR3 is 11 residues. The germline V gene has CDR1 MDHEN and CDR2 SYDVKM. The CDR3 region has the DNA TGTGCCAGCAGAAAGAACTACGAGCAGTACTTC. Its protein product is CASRKNYEQYF.

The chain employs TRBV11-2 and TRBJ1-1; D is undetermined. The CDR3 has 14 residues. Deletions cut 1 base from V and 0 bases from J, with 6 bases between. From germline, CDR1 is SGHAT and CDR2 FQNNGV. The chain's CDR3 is CASSLVSVNTEAFF. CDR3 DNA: TGTGCCAGCAGCTTAGTGTCCGTGAACACTGAAGCTTTCTTT.

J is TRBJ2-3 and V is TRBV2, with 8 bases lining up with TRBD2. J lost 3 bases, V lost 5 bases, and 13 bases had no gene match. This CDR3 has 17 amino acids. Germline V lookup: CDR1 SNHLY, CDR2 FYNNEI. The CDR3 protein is CASSPSLGGLETDTQYF. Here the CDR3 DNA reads TGTGCCAGCAGTCCCTCCCTCGGGGGACTAGAGACAGATACGCAGTATTTT.

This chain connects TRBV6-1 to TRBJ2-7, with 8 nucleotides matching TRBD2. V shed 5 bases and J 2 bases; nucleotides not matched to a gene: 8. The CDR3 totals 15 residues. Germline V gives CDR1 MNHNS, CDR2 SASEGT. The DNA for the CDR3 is TGTGCCAGCAGTCATAAACGGGAGGGCCCCTACGAGCAGTACTTC. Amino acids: CASSHKREGPYEQYF.

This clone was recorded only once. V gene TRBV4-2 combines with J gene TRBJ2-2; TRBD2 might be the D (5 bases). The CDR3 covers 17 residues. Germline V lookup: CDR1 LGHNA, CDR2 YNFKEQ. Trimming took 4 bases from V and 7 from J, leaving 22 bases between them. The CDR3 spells CASSRIAGNPEVGELFF. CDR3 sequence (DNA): TGTGCCAGCAGCCGAATAGCCGGGAACCCGGAGGTCGGGGAGCTGTTTTTT.

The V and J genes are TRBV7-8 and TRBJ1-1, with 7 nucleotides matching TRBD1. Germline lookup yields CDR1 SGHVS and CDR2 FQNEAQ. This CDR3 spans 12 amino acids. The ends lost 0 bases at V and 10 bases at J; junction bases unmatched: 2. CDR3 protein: CASSLATGRAFF. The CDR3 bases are TGTGCCAGCAGCTTAGCGACAGGGAGAGCTTTCTTT.

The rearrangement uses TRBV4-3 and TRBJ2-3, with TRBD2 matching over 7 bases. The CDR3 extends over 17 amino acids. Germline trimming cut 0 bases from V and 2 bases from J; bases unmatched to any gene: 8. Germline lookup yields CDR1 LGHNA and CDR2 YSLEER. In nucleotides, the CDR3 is TGCGCCAGCAGCCAAGACCTAGCGGCTACTCCCACAGATACGCAGTATTTT. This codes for CASSQDLAATPTDTQYF.